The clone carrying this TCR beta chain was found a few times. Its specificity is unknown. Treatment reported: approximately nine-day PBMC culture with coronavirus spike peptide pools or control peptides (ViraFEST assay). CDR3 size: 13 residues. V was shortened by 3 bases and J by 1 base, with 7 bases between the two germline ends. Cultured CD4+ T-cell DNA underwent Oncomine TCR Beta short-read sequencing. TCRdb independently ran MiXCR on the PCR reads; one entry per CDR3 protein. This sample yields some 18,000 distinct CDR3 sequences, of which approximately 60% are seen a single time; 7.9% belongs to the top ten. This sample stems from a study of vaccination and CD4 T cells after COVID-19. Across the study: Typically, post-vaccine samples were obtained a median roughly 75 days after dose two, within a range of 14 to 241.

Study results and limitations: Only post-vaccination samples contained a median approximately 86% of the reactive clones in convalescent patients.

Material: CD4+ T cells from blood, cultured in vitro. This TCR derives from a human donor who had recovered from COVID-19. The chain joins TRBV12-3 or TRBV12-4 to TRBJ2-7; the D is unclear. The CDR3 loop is CASSFVDSYEQYF. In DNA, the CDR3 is TGTGCCAGCAGTTTTGTGGATTCCTACGAGCAGTACTTC.